The rows below give T cell receptor beta chains drawn from one sample of a study of blood T cell repertoires in COVID-19. The assay was immunoSEQ multiplex PCR, and TCRdb's table has in-frame clones only and misses some. The table has some 170,000 clones, more than 85% seen once. Sequencing was performed on PBMCs or T cells enriched from blood (not recorded which). These TCRs come from a human donor with acute COVID-19. The donor label of this sample is uncertain. CDR3s include the opening cysteine and the closing phenylalanine or tryptophan. A D gene is named only where the DNA matches it firmly. Only part of the rows carry a size: once, few, many, or a class if the clone is expanded.

V gene: TRBV4-1
D gene: TRBD2
J gene: TRBJ2-2
CDR3 length: 19
clone size: .
CDR3 protein: CASSQDDLAAGGRAGELFF
CDR3 DNA: TGCGCCAGCAGCCAAGATGATTTAGCGGCGGGGGGTCGAGCCGGGGAGCTGTTTTTT

V gene: TRBV4-2
D gene: .
J gene: TRBJ1-3
CDR3 length: 13
clone size: .
CDR3 protein: CASSQELGNTIYF
CDR3 DNA: TGTGCCAGCAGCCAAGAACTCGGAAACACCATATATTTT

V gene: TRBV7-9
D gene: .
J gene: TRBJ2-1
CDR3 length: 15
clone size: few
CDR3 protein: CASSLARDKGLEQFF
CDR3 DNA: TGTGCCAGCAGCTTAGCGCGGGATAAGGGTCTTGAGCAGTTCTTC

V gene: TRBV5-5
D gene: .
J gene: TRBJ1-1
CDR3 length: 13
clone size: .
CDR3 protein: CASSSSEGTEAFF
CDR3 DNA: TGTGCCAGCAGCTCAAGCGAGGGCACTGAAGCTTTCTTT

V gene: TRBV9
D gene: .
J gene: TRBJ2-3
CDR3 length: 16
clone size: .
CDR3 protein: CASSAAGAPSTDTQYF
CDR3 DNA: TGTGCCAGCAGCGCTGCGGGGGCCCCTTCCACAGATACGCAGTATTTT

V gene: TRBV6-2/TRBV6-3
D gene: .
J gene: TRBJ2-7
CDR3 length: 14
clone size: once
CDR3 protein: CASSYEDYLSEQYF
CDR3 DNA: TGTGCCAGCAGTTACGAGGACTACCTGTCCGAGCAGTACTTC

V gene: TRBV30
D gene: .
J gene: TRBJ1-2
CDR3 length: 13
clone size: few
CDR3 protein: CAWSRTRSNGYTF
CDR3 DNA: TGTGCCTGGAGTCGGACTCGGTCAAATGGCTACACCTTC

V gene: TRBV19
D gene: TRBD2
J gene: TRBJ2-3
CDR3 length: 15
clone size: .
CDR3 protein: CASSMTSGLTDTQYF
CDR3 DNA: TGTGCCAGTAGTATGACTAGCGGGCTCACAGATACGCAGTATTTT

V gene: TRBV12-5
D gene: .
J gene: TRBJ1-1
CDR3 length: 13
clone size: .
CDR3 protein: CASGLVAPTPAFF
CDR3 DNA: TGTGCTAGTGGTTTGGTAGCGCCGACCCCAGCTTTCTTT

V gene: TRBV10-3
D gene: TRBD2
J gene: TRBJ2-5
CDR3 length: 15
clone size: .
CDR3 protein: CAISEGIAGAETQYF
CDR3 DNA: TGTGCCATCAGTGAAGGAATAGCGGGGGCTGAGACCCAGTACTTC

V gene: TRBV6-5
D gene: TRBD1
J gene: TRBJ2-1
CDR3 length: 13
clone size: .
CDR3 protein: CASSYRDSNEQFF
CDR3 DNA: TGTGCCAGCAGTTACAGGGACAGCAATGAGCAGTTCTTC

V gene: TRBV19
D gene: TRBD1
J gene: TRBJ1-2
CDR3 length: 14
clone size: .
CDR3 protein: CASSRRDRGYGYTF
CDR3 DNA: TGTGCCAGTAGTCGACGGGACAGGGGTTATGGCTACACCTTC

V gene: TRBV18
D gene: .
J gene: TRBJ2-5
CDR3 length: 16
clone size: once
CDR3 protein: CASSLQDTGFQETQYF
CDR3 DNA: TGTGCCAGCTCCCTACAAGATACAGGGTTCCAAGAGACCCAGTACTTC

V gene: TRBV10-3
D gene: TRBD1
J gene: TRBJ1-2
CDR3 length: 20
clone size: .
CDR3 protein: CAISESRLRDRGEDNYGYTF
CDR3 DNA: TGTGCCATCAGTGAGTCAAGGCTCCGGGACAGGGGGGAAGATAACTATGGCTACACCTTC

V gene: TRBV19
D gene: TRBD1
J gene: TRBJ2-7
CDR3 length: 15
clone size: .
CDR3 protein: CASSIGGTGGYEQYF
CDR3 DNA: TGTGCCAGTAGTATAGGAGGGACAGGGGGTTACGAGCAGTACTTC

V gene: TRBV30
D gene: .
J gene: TRBJ1-3
CDR3 length: 10
clone size: .
CDR3 protein: CAYGGNTIYF
CDR3 DNA: TGTGCCTACGGGGGAAACACCATATATTTT